The following is a T cell receptor (beta chain) sequence with its context. Its antigen is currently unknown. Both 60 Vbeta primers and 13 Jbeta primers went into the PCR. The data were produced by immunoSEQ multiplex PCR, yet TCRdb's version contains in-frame clones alone and is incomplete. The table includes roughly 120,000 clones, about 80% detected once. Trimming at V came to 5 bases and at J to 6 bases, leaving 9 bases not matched to a gene. This CDR3 has 15 residues. Germline lookup yields CDR1 MDHEN and CDR2 SYDVKM. These data are taken from a study of cytomegalovirus exposure and HLA in healthy donors. Whole-study context: Earlier, 150 million to 200 million T cells were analyzed, and 90 million to 140 million unique TCR beta sequences were found among them. General study results and limits: Overall, about 160 TCR beta chains were annotated as cytomegalovirus-associated. Later analysis reportedly placed an Asian-associated ancestry cluster below the approximately 730-donor mean in N-insertions.

At collection, donors were nominally healthy, but unrecorded immune exposures were probable. This chain uses TRBV28 with TRBJ1-2; TRBD1 matches 10 bases. Sequencing used PBMCs. This TCR was sampled from a man aged 18 to 29 in good health and CMV-seronegative. CDR3 in amino acids: CASSPQGTGEDGYTF. In DNA, the CDR3 is TGTGCCAGCAGTCCCCAAGGGACAGGGGAAGATGGCTACACCTTC.